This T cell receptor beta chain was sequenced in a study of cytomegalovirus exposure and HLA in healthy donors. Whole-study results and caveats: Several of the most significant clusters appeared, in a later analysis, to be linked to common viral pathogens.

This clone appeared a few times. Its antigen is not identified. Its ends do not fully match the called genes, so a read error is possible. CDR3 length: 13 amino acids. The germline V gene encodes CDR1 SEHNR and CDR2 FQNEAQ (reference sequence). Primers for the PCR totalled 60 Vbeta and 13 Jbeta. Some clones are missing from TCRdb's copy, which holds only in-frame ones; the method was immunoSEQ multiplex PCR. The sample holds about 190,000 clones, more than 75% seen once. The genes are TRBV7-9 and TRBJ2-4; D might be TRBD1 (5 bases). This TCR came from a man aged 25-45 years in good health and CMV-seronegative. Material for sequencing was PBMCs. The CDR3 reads CSSRGQQDHIQYF. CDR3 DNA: TGTTCCAGCAGAGGTCAACAGGACCATATTCAGTACTTC.